Listed here are 20 T cell receptor beta chains from one sample, sequenced in a study of cytomegalovirus exposure and HLA in healthy donors (dated by TCRdb to about 2017). Libraries were constructed by the immunoSEQ multiplex PCR assay. A mixture of 60 forward primers for TCR Vbeta segments and 13 reverse primers for TCR Jbeta segments was used in the multiplex PCR. TCRdb mirrors the immuneACCESS table, restricted to in-frame sequences. Some clones are absent from its copies; in checked studies, under half trace to an unresolved V gene, and the reason for the others is unknown. The table for this sample shows roughly 41,000 clones. Roughly 1% of the sample lies in the top ten. The specimen was PBMCs. These TCRs come from a woman aged 40 to 50 in good health and CMV-seronegative.

The V and J genes are TRBV2 and TRBJ2-5; D call uncertain. This CDR3 spans 16 amino acids. From germline, CDR1 is SNHLY and CDR2 FYNNEI. The V end lost 4 bases, the J end lost 2 bases, and 17 bases lay between the germline ends. The CDR3 here is CASSGKASPGQETQYF. The CDR3 DNA reads TGTGCCAGCAGTGGTAAAGCGTCCCCCGGGCAAGAGACCCAGTACTTC.

This chain connects TRBV6-5 to TRBJ2-7, with D possibly matching TRBD1 (6 bases). The CDR3 loop spans 14 amino acids. Per the germline V gene, CDR1 is MNHEY and CDR2 is SVGAGI. V lost 5 bases and J 1 base, leaving 12 bases between the germline ends. CDR3 DNA sequence: TGTGCCAGCAGTAAACAGGGTGTTTCCTACGAGCAGTACTTC. It translates to CASSKQGVSYEQYF.

The chain employs TRBV4-2 and TRBJ2-3; 9 nucleotides line up with TRBD2. The V gene end was trimmed by 0 bases and the J gene end by 1 base; junction bases not matched to a gene: 11. Germline V gene data show CDR1 as LGHNA and CDR2 as YNFKEQ. The CDR3 extends over 19 amino acids. The CDR3 nucleotides are TGTGCCAGCAGCCAAGATATGGTGTCTAGCGGGATCGGCACAGATACGCAGTATTTT. Encoded protein: CASSQDMVSSGIGTDTQYF.

The chain uses TRBV7-2 and TRBJ1-3, with D unresolved. The CDR3 is 15 amino acids. Trimming took off 0 bases at V and 2 bases at J, with 8 bases between the two ends. CDR1 SGHTA and CDR2 FQGNSA come from the germline V gene. This CDR3 is CASSLAPGPGNTIYF. In DNA form, the CDR3 reads TGTGCCAGCAGCTTAGCGCCAGGTCCTGGAAACACCATATATTTT.

The chain combines TRBV11-2 with TRBJ2-7; 7 bases fit TRBD1. V gave up 4 bases and J gave up 5 bases; unmatched junction bases: 8. Germline CDR1 and CDR2: SGHAT and FQNNGV. The CDR3 loop spans 14 amino acids. This CDR3 reads CASSSQRGRHEQYF. The CDR3 coding sequence is TGTGCCAGCAGCTCCCAGAGGGGGCGACACGAGCAGTACTTC.

This rearrangement joins TRBV7-9 to TRBJ2-2, with 8 bases aligning to TRBD1. CDR1 and CDR2 (germline): SEHNR, FQNEAQ (reference sequence). CDR3 size: 15 residues. Trimming cost V 7 bases and J 0 bases; bases outside gene matches: 4. CDR3: CASNLGQANTGELFF. CDR3 DNA sequence: TGTGCCAGCAACTTGGGACAGGCGAACACCGGGGAGCTGTTTTTT. The variable domain in full, with the rest retrieved from reference TRBV7-9 and TRBJ2-2, is DTGVSQNPRHKITKRGQNVTFRCDPISEHNRLYWYRQTLGQGPEFLTYFQNEAQLEKSRLLSDRFSAERPKGSFSTLEIQRTEQGDSAMYLCASNLGQANTGELFFGEGSRLTVL.

This chain links TRBV28 with TRBJ2-7, with D unclear. The ends were cut back, 6 bases at V and 0 bases at J, with 12 bases in the middle. This CDR3 region has 14 residues. Germline CDR1 reads MDHEN; CDR2 reads SYDVKM. The CDR3 coding sequence is TGTGCCAGCAGCATAGTCGGGTCCTCCTACGAGCAGTACTTC. Protein product: CASSIVGSSYEQYF.

In the case of this clone: This CDR3 is also generated by other DNA sequences in the sample. The chain has TRBV7-3 and TRBJ2-5, with TRBD1 as a possible D gene (6 bases). Between the trimmed V and J ends, which lost 4 bases and 5 bases, there was a span of 11 bases. The CDR3 length is 13 residues. CDR1 is SGHTA, CDR2 FQGTGA, per germline. The CDR3 DNA follows: TGTGCCAGCAGCTCGGGTCAGGGGGAGACCCAGTACTTC. Residues: CASSSGQGETQYF.

V and J are TRBV18 and TRBJ1-1; possibly TRBD1 for D (5 bases). CDR1 is KGHSH, CDR2 LQKENI, per germline. The CDR3 consists of 15 residues. Trimming shortened V by 6 bases and J by 3 bases, and 17 bases separated the two germline ends. The CDR3 here is CASSPRMAQDTEAFF. CDR3 sequence (DNA): TGTGCCAGCTCTCCGCGGATGGCACAGGACACTGAAGCTTTCTTT.

The rearrangement joins TRBV29-1 to TRBJ2-5; 7 nucleotides match TRBD1. The CDR3 extends over 12 amino acids. V lost 6 bases, J lost 6 bases, and 7 bases stayed unmatched. Per the germline V gene, CDR1 is SQVTM and CDR2 is ANQGSEA. The CDR3 DNA is TGCAGCGTAAGCCGGGACAGCCAGACCCAGTACTTC. This codes for CSVSRDSQTQYF.

V usage is TRBV4-3 and J usage is TRBJ2-5, with unresolved D. With 0 bases removed from V and 4 bases from J, the gap between germline ends came to 12 bases. Germline CDR1 and CDR2: LGHNA and YSLEER. The CDR3 length is 15 residues. CDR3 protein: CASSQDHTPGETQYF. CDR3 nucleotide sequence: TGCGCCAGCAGCCAAGATCACACCCCAGGAGAGACCCAGTACTTC.

The V and J genes are TRBV20-1 and TRBJ2-1; perhaps TRBD1 as D (5 bases). The CDR3 covers 11 residues. Between the trimmed V and J ends, which lost 3 bases and 7 bases, there was a span of 7 bases. The germline CDR1 and CDR2 sequences are DFQATT and SNEGSKA (reference sequence). CDR3 in amino acids: CSARAGNEQFF. The CDR3 coding sequence is TGCAGTGCTAGGGCAGGGAATGAGCAGTTCTTC.

The CDR3 spells CASSQDLGQGRPEQYF. DNA for the CDR3: TGTGCCAGCAGTCAAGATCTCGGACAGGGGCGTCCCGAGCAGTACTTC. This chain joins TRBV28 and TRBJ2-7; TRBD1 aligns across 9 bases. Germline V gives CDR1 MDHEN, CDR2 SYDVKM. The CDR3 has 16 residues. Trimming at V came to 5 bases and at J to 6 bases, leaving 14 bases not matched to a gene.

This rearrangement joins TRBV30 to TRBJ1-1, with 8 bases identical to TRBD1. Per the germline V gene, CDR1 is GTSNPN and CDR2 is SVGIG (reference sequence). The CDR3 contains 15 residues. CDR3 sequence: CAGQGPLLGNTEAFF. The CDR3 bases are TGTGCTGGACAGGGTCCCCTTTTGGGGAACACTGAAGCTTTCTTT. The variable domain in full, with the rest retrieved from reference TRBV30 and TRBJ1-1, is SQTIHQWPATLVQPVGSPLSLECTVEGTSNPNLYWYRQAAGRGLQLLFYSVGIGQISSEVPQNLSASRPQDRQFILSSKKLLLSDSGFYLCAGQGPLLGNTEAFFGQGTRLTVV.

The gene calls are TRBV5-1 and TRBJ2-2, with D possibly being TRBD2 (5 bases). Deletions cut 7 bases from V and 4 bases from J, with 14 bases between. The CDR3 covers 14 residues. Germline V gene lookup returns CDR1 SGHRS and CDR2 YFSETQ. In DNA, the CDR3 is TGCGCCAGCGGTCCGGAGGCGGGCACCGGGGAGCTGTTTTTT. It is translated as CASGPEAGTGELFF.

The genes are TRBV11-2 and TRBJ2-2; D ambiguous. CDR3 length: 16 residues. The V end was cut by 1 base, the J end by 1 base, with 10 bases between. CDR1 is SGHAT and CDR2 is FQNNGV in the germline V gene. The DNA of the CDR3 is TGTGCCAGCAGCTTAGTGGAGCGACTGAACACCGGGGAGCTGTTTTTT. Translated: CASSLVERLNTGELFF. Filled out from reference TRBV11-2 and TRBJ2-2, the complete variable domain reads EAGVAQSPRYKIIEKRQSVAFWCNPISGHATLYWYQQILGQGPKLLIQFQNNGVVDDSQLPKDRFSAERLKGVDSTLKIQPAKLEDSAVYLCASSLVERLNTGELFFGEGSRLTVL.

The V call is TRBV28, the J call TRBJ2-7, with D possibly TRBD2 on 7 matching bases. Per germline, CDR1 MDHEN and CDR2 SYDVKM. The CDR3 length is 14 residues. V was clipped by 5 bases and J by 6 bases, with 17 bases between them. Here the CDR3 reads CASSPRGGRSEQYF. DNA of the CDR3: TGTGCCAGCAGTCCAAGGGGGGGGCGCAGCGAGCAGTACTTC.

This chain uses TRBV5-1 with TRBJ2-1, with 8 bases lining up with TRBD2. Per the germline V gene, CDR1 is SGHRS and CDR2 is YFSETQ. Unmatched junction bases numbered 8, after V lost 4 bases and J lost 5 bases. There are 15 residues in the CDR3. The CDR3 spells CASSLTSGDHNEQFF. In DNA, the CDR3 is TGCGCCAGCAGCCTTACTAGCGGAGACCACAATGAGCAGTTCTTC.

The rearrangement joins TRBV5-1 to TRBJ1-1; no definite D call. V gave up 0 bases and J gave up 5 bases, with 20 bases separating them. CDR1 SGHRS and CDR2 YFSETQ come from the germline V gene. This CDR3 region has 17 residues. CDR3 amino acids: CASSLDSLGATETEAFF. CDR3 nucleotide sequence: TGCGCCAGCAGCTTGGATTCACTAGGTGCGACGGAAACTGAAGCTTTCTTT. Combining the CDR3 with reference TRBV5-1 and TRBJ1-1 gives the whole variable domain KAGVTQTPRYLIKTRGQQVTLSCSPISGHRSVSWYQQTPGQGLQFLFEYFSETQRNKGNFPGRFSGRQFSNSRSEMNVSTLELGDSALYLCASSLDSLGATETEAFFGQGTRLTVV.

This sequence joins TRBV6-5 and TRBJ1-3; D is unclear. The germline V gene has CDR1 MNHEY and CDR2 SVGAGI. The V end was cut by 5 bases, the J end by 5 bases, with 13 bases between. This CDR3 is built from 14 residues. CDR3 bases: TGTGCCAGCAGTGTCCGGGATAGTAGAAACACCATATATTTT. It encodes CASSVRDSRNTIYF.